Listed below are T cell receptor beta chains from one sample, sequenced in a study of Ad26.COV2.S vaccination and SARS-CoV-2 variants. The table came from immunoSEQ multiplex PCR; TCRdb's copy has only in-frame clones and leaves some out. The sample includes around 300,000 clones, almost 90% of them seen just once. The sample was peripheral blood, taken in a trial of Ad26.COV2.S vaccine versus placebo. The receptors originated from a person aged 18-60 years who received the Ad26.COV2.S COVID-19 vaccine or a placebo. Both conserved end residues are part of each CDR3.

v_call	j_call	cdr3_aa
TRBV9	TRBJ2-3	CASSVEGLSTDTQYF
TRBV4-3	TRBJ1-6	CASSTTQGNNSPLHF
TRBV19	TRBJ2-1	CASSAPRRSGLYNEQFF
TRBV5-1	TRBJ2-1	CASSSLGTPYNEQFF
TRBV27	TRBJ2-1	CASSLDGPQFF
TRBV6-6	TRBJ2-1	CASSYQGYGFF
TRBV27	TRBJ2-2	CASTKDRGTNTGELFF
TRBV13	TRBJ2-1	CASSGTRDSYNEQFF
TRBV4-1	TRBJ1-3	CASSQEASWSGNTIYF
TRBV14	TRBJ1-1	CASSEGGGTEAFF
TRBV19	TRBJ1-1	CASSRFTEAFF
TRBV6-1	TRBJ1-2	CASSEDRYRYGYTF
TRBV5-1	TRBJ1-2	CASSLDGYGYTF
TRBV7-8	TRBJ2-1	CASSSYGRDPYNEQFF
TRBV15	TRBJ1-4	CATSRDKFATNEKLFF
TRBV7-9	TRBJ2-1	CASSLDLSGRDYNEQFF
TRBV5-1	TRBJ1-1	CASSLALGQNTEAFF
TRBV10-3	TRBJ1-2	CAITAHKDYGYTF
TRBV7-2	TRBJ1-2	CASSLTTLGRPGYTF
TRBV6-4	TRBJ2-1	CAWPPQTSGAYNEQFF
TRBV13	TRBJ2-2	CASSRDRTNTGELFF
TRBV15	TRBJ2-3	CATSRSGGDTQYF
TRBV7-2	TRBJ1-5	CASSPFSGTENQPQHF
TRBV5-1	TRBJ2-5	CASSLGQETQYF
TRBV7-2	TRBJ2-5	CASSLDPRGNQETQYF